The source of this TCR beta chain is a study of T cell responses to AZD1222 COVID-19 vaccine (dated by TCRdb to 2020 to 2022). For context, the study as a whole: AZD1222 recipients given second doses at about 4 weeks or at about 12 weeks were pooled, since spike-specific TCR depth and breadth were not found to differ between the two schedules. TCR sequencing was performed for some 250 trial participants, of whom approximately 200 were given two doses of AZD1222 and approximately 26 were given two doses of MenACWY control vaccine. Trial participants were enrolled into age subgroups of 18-55, 56-69 and 70-plus years, which contained around 150, 29 and 61 TCR-sequenced participants, respectively. What the authors observed across the whole study: In the small 56-69-year group, the increase in depth fell short of significance, most likely because of low power. Conclusions about previously exposed vaccinees were limited because only a handful of AZD1222 recipients were SARS-CoV-2 seropositive at baseline. Because no day 14 peak-response samples were available, the repertoires could be characterized only after the peak T cell response. Epitopes outside the regions mutated in the B.1.351 and B.1.1.7 variants were reportedly recognized by nearly half of the unique spike-specific TCRs. A significant rise in spike-specific TCR breadth and depth was observed after two AZD1222 doses relative to day 0 and relative to MenACWY recipients. Participants were mostly white British and included more females than males, and it was suggested by the authors that clonal diversity may have been underestimated. The whole spike protein was spanned by vaccine-associated CD4 TCRs, and dominant responses were seen in regions 160-218 and 743-854.

V loses 0 bases, J loses 4 bases, and the germline ends lie 5 bases apart. The CDR3 measures 13 amino acids from cysteine to phenylalanine. Only the CDR3 DNA is retained, 39 bases long and in frame from the first base. CDR1 and CDR2 were assigned from the germline V gene as SGHTA and FQGTGA. The CDR3 regions of human TCRbeta chains were analyzed by immunosequencing. The original methods were these. TCRs in the repertoires were matched against a reference library of SARS-CoV-2-specific TCRs that had been generated with the MIRA antigen-specificity platform. Breadth was defined as the fraction of unique TCRs that were SARS-CoV-2-associated, and depth was defined as the fraction of total T cells that were SARS-CoV-2-associated. Using the MIRA data, each spike-specific TCR was mapped to the spike region that the TCR reacts to and placed in a CD4 or CD8 class. Log10-transformed breadth and depth values were compared by one-way ANOVA with Sidak's multiple comparisons tests. Drawn from immuneACCESS, this table holds only the in-frame rearrangements with V and J called that TCRdb kept. Clones are partly lost; checked studies trace under half to an unresolved V gene and leave the rest unexplained. V and J calls and clone size follow that table, whereas D and trimming were derived from the DNA. The sample table shows around 86,000 clones, and 90% are seen once. The biggest ten clones account for 8.4% of the sample.

The time point tag for this specimen amounts to: baseline before first vaccination. The vaccinee samples were drawn from two UK trials, COV001 and COV002, one of which was a single-blind randomized controlled phase 2/3 trial testing AZD1222 (ChAdOx1 nCoV-19) in healthy adults. For TCRbeta chain sequencing, PBMC samples from trial participants were taken at day 0 and at day 28 after the second dose. With regard to this clone: What this receptor recognizes is not known. It has no much larger one-base neighbor in the sample; base qualities were not kept.

This chain joins TRBV7-3 to TRBJ2-3, with the D segment identity uncertain. The clonotype was recovered from an adult in good health. The source was peripheral blood, collected on day 0 of AZD1222 vaccination. The CDR3 reads CASSLTLADTQYF. At the DNA level, the sequence is TGTGCCAGCAGCTTAACCCTAGCAGATACGCAGTATTTT.